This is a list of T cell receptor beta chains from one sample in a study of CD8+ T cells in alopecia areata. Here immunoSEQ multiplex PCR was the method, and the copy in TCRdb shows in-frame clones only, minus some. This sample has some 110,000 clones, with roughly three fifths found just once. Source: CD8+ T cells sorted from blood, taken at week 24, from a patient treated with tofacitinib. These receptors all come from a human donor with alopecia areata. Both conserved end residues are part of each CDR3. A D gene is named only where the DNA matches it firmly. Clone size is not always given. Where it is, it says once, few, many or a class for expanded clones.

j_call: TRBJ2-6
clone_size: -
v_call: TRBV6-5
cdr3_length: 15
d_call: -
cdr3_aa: CASSIGGSGANVLTF
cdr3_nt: TGTGCCAGCAGTATAGGGGGCTCTGGGGCCAACGTCCTGACTTTC

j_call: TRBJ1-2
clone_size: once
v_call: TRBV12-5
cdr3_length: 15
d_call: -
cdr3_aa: CASGLGAGGPYGYTF
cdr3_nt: TGTGCTAGTGGTTTGGGGGCAGGCGGACCCTATGGCTACACCTTC

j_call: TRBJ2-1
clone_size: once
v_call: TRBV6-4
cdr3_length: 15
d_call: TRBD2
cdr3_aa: CASSAGSGGNNEQFF
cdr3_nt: TGTGCCAGCAGTGCTGGTAGCGGGGGGAACAATGAGCAGTTCTTC

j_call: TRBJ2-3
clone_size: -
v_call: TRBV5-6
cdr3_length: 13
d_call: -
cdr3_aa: CASSFPYTDTQYF
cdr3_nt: TGTGCCAGCAGCTTCCCTTACACAGATACGCAGTATTTT

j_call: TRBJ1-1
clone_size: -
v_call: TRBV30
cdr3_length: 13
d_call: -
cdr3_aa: CAWRVPENTEAFF
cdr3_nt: TGTGCCTGGAGGGTCCCGGAGAACACTGAAGCTTTCTTT

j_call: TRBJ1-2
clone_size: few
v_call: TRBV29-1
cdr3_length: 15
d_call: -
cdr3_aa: CSVLAPGLHSYGYTF
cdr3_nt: TGCAGCGTTTTAGCCCCCGGTTTGCACTCCTATGGCTACACCTTC

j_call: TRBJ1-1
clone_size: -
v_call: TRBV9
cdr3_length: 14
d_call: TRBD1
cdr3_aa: CASSSQGFGTEAFF
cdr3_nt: TGTGCCAGCAGCTCACAGGGGTTTGGCACTGAAGCTTTCTTT

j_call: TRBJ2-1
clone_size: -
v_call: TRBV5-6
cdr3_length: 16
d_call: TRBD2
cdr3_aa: CASSSLAGDLYNEQFF
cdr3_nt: TGTGCCAGCAGTTCCCTAGCGGGGGACCTCTACAATGAGCAGTTCTTC

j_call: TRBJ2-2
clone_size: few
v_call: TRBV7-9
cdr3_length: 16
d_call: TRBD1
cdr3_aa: CASTHFGTDNTGELFF
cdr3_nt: TGTGCCAGCACCCATTTCGGGACAGATAACACCGGGGAGCTGTTTTTT

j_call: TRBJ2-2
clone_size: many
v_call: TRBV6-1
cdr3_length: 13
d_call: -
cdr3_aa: CASSVAFTGELFF
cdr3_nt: TGTGCCAGCAGTGTTGCCTTTACCGGGGAGCTGTTTTTT

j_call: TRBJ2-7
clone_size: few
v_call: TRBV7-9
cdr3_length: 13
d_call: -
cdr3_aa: CASSLATIGEQYF
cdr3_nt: TGTGCCAGCAGCTTAGCTACTATCGGTGAGCAGTACTTC

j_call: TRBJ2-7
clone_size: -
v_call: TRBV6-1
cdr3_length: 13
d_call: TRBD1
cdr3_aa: CASIGTGHYEQYF
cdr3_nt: TGTGCCAGCATCGGGACAGGGCATTACGAGCAGTACTTC

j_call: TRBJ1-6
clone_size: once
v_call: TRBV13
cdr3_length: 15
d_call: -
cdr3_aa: CASSSGGDYNSPLHF
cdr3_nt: TGTGCCAGCAGTTCCGGGGGTGACTATAATTCACCCCTCCACTTT

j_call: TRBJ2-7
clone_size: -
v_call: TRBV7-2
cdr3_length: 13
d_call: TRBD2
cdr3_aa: CASSWSGAIEQYF
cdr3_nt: TGTGCCAGCAGCTGGAGCGGGGCTATAGAGCAGTACTTC

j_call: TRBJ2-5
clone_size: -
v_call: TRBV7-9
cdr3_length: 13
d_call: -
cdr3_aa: CASSLVSSETQYF
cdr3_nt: TGTGCCAGCAGCTTAGTCAGCTCTGAGACCCAGTACTTC

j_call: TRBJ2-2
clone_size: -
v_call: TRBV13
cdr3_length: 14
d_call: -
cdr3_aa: CASSPFPNTGELFF
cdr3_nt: TGTGCCAGCAGCCCATTTCCGAACACCGGGGAGCTGTTTTTT